Each of the 24 T cell receptor beta chains below was sequenced from the same sample in a study of vaccination and CD4 T cells after COVID-19 (dated by TCRdb to the early 2020s). No cognate antigen is known for these TCRs. Library preparation was by PCR. TCRdb records Illumina iSeq 100 as the sequencer. TCR sequencing of DNA from cultured CD4+ T cells used the Oncomine TCR Beta short-read assay at the Johns Hopkins FTIC core. TCRdb passed the public sequencing reads through fastp at Q25 and MiXCR, retaining productive beta sequences. Under each unique CDR3 protein, matching rows form one entry showing the most common genes and DNA. The sample table shows about 19,000 distinct CDR3 sequences, and around 50% are seen once. The top ten clonotypes cover about 7.5% of the sample. The intended sense of this specimen's treatment or condition label: approximately nine-day PBMC culture with coronavirus spike peptide pools or control peptides (ViraFEST assay).

Sequencing was carried out using CD4+ T cells from blood, cultured in vitro. The receptors were gathered from a human donor who had recovered from COVID-19.

The V gene is TRBV30, the J gene TRBJ1-1; D not certain. Trimming took 7 bases from V and 3 from J, leaving 12 bases between them. Germline-derived CDR1 and CDR2 are GTSNPN and SVGIG (reference sequence). CDR3 length: 12 residues. The CDR3 is CASSWRYTEAFF. The CDR3 coding sequence is TGTGCCTCCTCATGGAGGTACACTGAAGCTTTCTTT.

This clonotype was detected a few times. The gene calls are TRBV10-3 and TRBJ1-1; D is unresolved. The CDR3 loop spans 14 amino acids. V lost 2 bases, J lost 0 bases, and 7 bases lay in between. The germline CDR1 and CDR2 sequences are ENHRY and SYGVKD. The CDR3 spells CAISEQSLNTEAFF. As DNA, the CDR3 is TGTGCCATCAGTGAGCAGAGCTTGAACACTGAAGCTTTCTTT.

This clonotype was picked up a small number of times. The chain couples TRBV30 to TRBJ2-3; D may be TRBD2 (6 bases). CDR1 is GTSNPN, CDR2 SVGIG, per germline (reference sequence). The V end lost 1 base, the J end lost 6 bases, and 14 bases lay between the germline ends. The CDR3 consists of 14 residues. CDR3 sequence reads: CAWSGAGRGDTQYF. CDR3 bases: TGTGCCTGGAGTGGGGCGGGACGCGGGGATACGCAGTATTTT.

The sample holds a few counts of this clonotype. The V and J genes are TRBV30 and TRBJ1-2; D call uncertain. The CDR3 totals 12 residues. CDR1 is GTSNPN and CDR2 is SVGIG in the germline V gene (reference sequence). Trimming removed 0 bases at V and 6 bases at J, with 8 bases between. CDR3 DNA sequence: TGTGCCTGGAGTGTAAAGGACGATGGCTACACCTTC. It is translated as CAWSVKDDGYTF.

This clonotype was seen a few times. This sequence joins TRBV11-2 and TRBJ2-3; the match to TRBD2 covers 11 bases. With V trimmed by 5 bases and J by 5 bases, 3 bases remained unmatched. Germline loops: CDR1 SGHAT, CDR2 FQNNGV. The CDR3 has 14 residues. Written as DNA, the CDR3 is TGTGCCAGCAGCCTGGGACTAGCGGTAGATACGCAGTATTTT. Translation gives CASSLGLAVDTQYF. Together with reference TRBV11-2 and TRBJ2-3, the CDR3 gives the full variable domain: EAGVAQSPRYKIIEKRQSVAFWCNPISGHATLYWYQQILGQGPKLLIQFQNNGVVDDSQLPKDRFSAERLKGVDSTLKIQPAKLEDSAVYLCASSLGLAVDTQYFGPGTRLTVL.

V is TRBV28 and J is TRBJ1-2, with D perhaps TRBD1 (6 bases). Trimming removed 8 bases from V and 4 bases from J, with 17 bases in between. The CDR3 is 14 amino acids. Germline V gene lookup returns CDR1 MDHEN and CDR2 SYDVKM. The CDR3: CASVDRSNFYGYTF. The DNA of the CDR3 is TGTGCCAGCGTTGACAGGTCCAACTTCTATGGCTACACCTTC.

The V gene is TRBV27, the J gene TRBJ2-7; D is undetermined. The CDR3 spans 16 residues. CDR1 is MNHEY and CDR2 is SMNVEV in the germline V gene (reference sequence). Trimming removed 6 bases at V and 3 bases at J, with 21 bases between. Written as DNA, the CDR3 is TGTGCCAGCAGGCTCGGGTTAGGGTCTGTTGGCTACGAGCAGTACTTC. It codes for CASRLGLGSVGYEQYF.

This sequence joins TRBV7-3 and TRBJ2-2, with D unresolved. Per germline, CDR1 SGHTA and CDR2 FQGTGA. The CDR3 covers 13 residues. With 2 bases removed from V and 5 bases from J, the gap between germline ends came to 6 bases. This CDR3 reads CASSLFGTGELFF. For the CDR3, the DNA is TGTGCCAGCAGCTTATTCGGGACCGGGGAGCTGTTTTTT.

This clonotype occurred a few times. The chain couples TRBV27 to TRBJ1-5; D remains unclear. In germline, CDR1 is MNHEY, CDR2 SMNVEV (reference sequence). The CDR3 has 15 residues. Trimming removed 5 bases at V and 4 bases at J, with 15 bases between. DNA for the CDR3: TGTGCCAGCAGTCCACCTAACCAACTAAATCAGCCCCAGCATTTT. This translates into CASSPPNQLNQPQHF.

V gene TRBV5-4 combines with J gene TRBJ2-5; 8 bases align to TRBD1. The V gene's germline CDR1 is SGHNT and CDR2 YYREEE (reference sequence). Unmatched junction bases numbered 6, after V lost 4 bases and J lost 4 bases. The CDR3 loop spans 14 amino acids. The CDR3 DNA is TGTGCCAGCAGCCGGACAGGGTATCGAGAGACCCAGTACTTC. Translating it yields CASSRTGYRETQYF.

J is TRBJ1-3 and V is TRBV18; D may be TRBD1 (6 bases). Germline V CDR1 and CDR2: KGHSH, LQKENI. Trimming pared 2 bases from V and 2 bases from J, leaving 10 bases between. This CDR3 region has 15 residues. In DNA form, the CDR3 reads TGTGCCAGCTCACCAGCGCAGGGGACTGGAAACACCATATATTTT. Protein sequence: CASSPAQGTGNTIYF.

This chain links TRBV7-9 with TRBJ1-1, with 8 nucleotides matching TRBD1. V gave up 4 bases and J gave up 1 base; unmatched junction bases: 8. CDR1 and CDR2 (germline): SEHNR, FQNEAQ (reference sequence). The CDR3 has 16 amino acids. In DNA, the CDR3 is TGTGCCAGCAGCTCCACCCTACAGGGGGAGAACACTGAAGCTTTCTTT. It encodes CASSSTLQGENTEAFF.

This clonotype was counted a few times. This chain uses TRBV25-1 with TRBJ2-7, with TRBD2 matching over 7 bases. The CDR3 runs 17 residues. The J segment lost 2 bases and the V segment lost 0 bases, leaving 10 bases of the junction unmatched. Germline V gene sequence: CDR1 MGHDK, CDR2 SYGVNS. The CDR3 loop reads CASSEYIPASGTYEQYF. For the CDR3, the DNA is TGTGCCAGCAGTGAATATATTCCGGCTAGCGGAACCTACGAGCAGTACTTC.

The V call is TRBV2, the J call TRBJ1-1; 8 bases match TRBD1. The germline CDR1 and CDR2 sequences are SNHLY and FYNNEI. This CDR3 is 14 amino acids long. The ends lost 6 bases at V and 1 base at J; junction bases unmatched: 4. For the CDR3, the DNA is TGTGCCAGCAGCCCCGGGACAGGGAACACTGAAGCTTTCTTT. Protein: CASSPGTGNTEAFF.

The chain carries TRBV24-1 and TRBJ2-5; TRBD1 matches at 10 bases. The J segment lost 4 bases and the V segment lost 7 bases, leaving 5 bases of the junction unmatched. Germline loops: CDR1 KGHDR, CDR2 SFDVKD. CDR3 length equals 14 residues. CDR3 nucleotide sequence: TGTGCCACCAGCGAAGGACAGGGGGTAGAGACCCAGTACTTC. Its translation is CATSEGQGVETQYF.

The CDR3 reads CASSLGPGTGPNQPQHF. DNA for the CDR3: TGCGCCAGCAGCTTGGGGCCCGGGACAGGCCCAAATCAGCCCCAGCATTTT. The chain links TRBV5-1 to TRBJ1-5; 8 nucleotides agree with TRBD1. The V and J ends lost 0 bases and 4 bases, in that order; junction bases with no gene match: 9. This CDR3 comprises 17 residues. CDR1 and CDR2 (germline): SGHRS, YFSETQ.

This sequence joins TRBV6-1 and TRBJ1-3; D is undetermined. Germline CDR1 MNHNS, CDR2 SASEGT. V gave up 5 bases and J gave up 6 bases, with 2 bases separating them. The CDR3 sequence is 10 residues long. The CDR3 DNA is TGTGCCAGCAGTCTAAACACCATATATTTT. Residues: CASSLNTIYF.

The sample holds a few counts of this clonotype. The V and J genes are TRBV30 and TRBJ1-6; a weak D match, TRBD1 (5 bases). This CDR3 has 13 amino acids. The germline V and J ends were trimmed by 2 bases and 9 bases, with 11 bases remaining between them. Germline CDR1 and CDR2: GTSNPN and SVGIG (reference sequence). CDR3 loop: CAWSHEGRSPLHF. In DNA, the CDR3 is TGTGCCTGGAGTCATGAGGGGCGTTCACCCCTCCACTTT.

V usage is TRBV27 and J usage is TRBJ1-5; D uncertain. Germline-derived CDR1 and CDR2 are MNHEY and SMNVEV (reference sequence). Trimming took 5 bases from V and 0 from J, leaving 5 bases between them. CDR3 length: 13 amino acids. The CDR3 region has the DNA TGTGCCAGCAGTGAGGGTAGCAATCAGCCCCAGCATTTT. Translating gives CASSEGSNQPQHF.

CDR3 DNA: TGTGCCACCAGCAGAACCACCCACTCCTTCCTAGATGAGCAGTTCTTC. It yields the protein CATSRTTHSFLDEQFF. J is TRBJ2-1 and V is TRBV15; D unclear. Germline V gene sequence: CDR1 LNHNV, CDR2 YYDKDF (reference sequence). Trimming took 2 bases from V and 8 from J, leaving 19 bases between them. The CDR3 runs to 16 residues.

The CDR3 sequence: CASSQYYEQYF. Written as DNA, the CDR3 is TGTGCCAGCAGCCAATACTACGAGCAGTACTTC. The V gene is TRBV7-2, the J gene TRBJ2-7; D unclear. The CDR3 is made up of 11 amino acids. With 5 bases removed from V and 3 bases from J, the gap between germline ends came to 5 bases. CDR1 and CDR2 from the germline V gene are SGHTA and FQGNSA.

The chain carries TRBV5-1 and TRBJ2-5; 8 positions match TRBD2. The CDR3 runs to 16 residues. With V trimmed by 0 bases and J by 1 base, 5 bases remained unmatched. Germline V gives CDR1 SGHRS, CDR2 YFSETQ. Here the CDR3 DNA reads TGCGCCAGCAGCTTGGGGCCTAGCGGGCCCCAAGAGACCCAGTACTTC. Residues: CASSLGPSGPQETQYF.

This clonotype was observed a handful of times. The chain couples TRBV11-2 to TRBJ1-2, with 9 bases aligning to TRBD1. Germline V CDR1 and CDR2: SGHAT, FQNNGV. There are 15 residues in the CDR3. Trimming at V came to 7 bases and at J to 6 bases, leaving 12 bases not matched to a gene. For the CDR3, the DNA is TGTGCCAGCACCCTAAGTCTGGGACAGGGAGATGGCTACACCTTC. Its translation is CASTLSLGQGDGYTF.

Note on this clonotype: At one end, the junction sequence differs from germline, possibly due to a read error. The chain uses TRBV7-9 and TRBJ1-1, with TRBD1 identical over 7 bases. CDR3 length: 14 residues. Looked up from germline, CDR1 is SEHNR and CDR2 is FQNEAQ (reference sequence). The DNA for the CDR3 is TGCGCCAGCAGCCTATACAGGGGTACCACTGAAGCTTTCTTT. Its translation: CASSLYRGTTEAFF.